Listed below are T cell receptor beta chains from one sample, sequenced in a study of blood T cell repertoires in COVID-19. Here immunoSEQ multiplex PCR was the method, and the copy in TCRdb shows in-frame clones only, minus some. This repertoire shows under 300,000 clones, 85% to 95% found once; its top ten account for about 1.9%. Input material: PBMCs or T cells enriched from blood (not recorded which). The receptor set was obtained from a woman aged 18-29 years who had recovered from COVID-19. The CDR3 runs from the conserved cysteine through the conserved F or W.

>TRBV24-1|12
CATSDLGRGYTF
>TRBV28|13
CASSGPSGDEQFF
>TRBV15|15
CATSRSGQPNEKLFF
>TRBV29-1|17
CSVETRDRDDYKYGYTF
>TRBV6-5|11
CASSTGGEQYF
>TRBV18|13
CASSPAGRQPQHF
>TRBV11-2|14
CASSLAGSNEKLFF
>TRBV7-3|16
CASSSGLAGRGETQYF
>TRBV6-5|11
CASRGWHEQFF
>TRBV7-2|15
CASSQSGLSNYGYTF
>TRBV28|16
CASSPNAGRGGEKLFF
>TRBV19|18
CASAGGLAGEVSTDTQYF
>TRBV29-1|16
CSVKGEGNGPSYEQYF
>TRBV5-1|16
CASSLGVRYSGNTIYF
>TRBV7-3|15
CASSLVAGVMDTQYF
>TRBV6-5|13
CASSGTLGNEQFF
>TRBV4-2|16
CASSPTGSRANTEAFF
>TRBV12-3/TRBV12-4|13
CASSRGNNQPQHF
>TRBV2|16
CASSPTGGSAGNTIYF
>TRBV9|14
CASSQGQSNQPQHF
>TRBV5-4|14
CASSSGQLNYGYTF
>TRBV6-5|15
CASRLGTGRTDTQYF
>TRBV29-1|12
CSGTGEGSGYTF
>TRBV5-4|15
CASSLPGDSGNTIYF
>TRBV6-5|12
CASTGVYEKLFF
>TRBV19|16
CASSIPTGIWAQPQHF
>TRBV10-3|12
CAIRGTGVGYTF
>TRBV10-3|13
CAIVGEGDYGYTF
>TRBV29-1|14
CSVPLEGTEYEQFF
>TRBV6-5|13
CASITVSSSMAFF
>TRBV6-5|16
CASSYHSGAGEETQYF
>TRBV19|17
CASSMRWGQLLNYGYTF
>TRBV7-9|17
CASSLVVAGTSVYEQYF
>TRBV4-3|15
CASSQEPTGGGGYTF
>TRBV15|15
CATSRGQGHTDTQYF
>TRBV27|16
CASSSRGRSKGTEAFF
>TRBV20-1|11
CSARGDNLEYF
>TRBV25-1|16
CASSEYPAGRLSEQFF
>TRBV4-2|13
CASSQTGATEAFF
>TRBV3-1/TRBV3-2|15
CASSQDSRVRQPQHF
>TRBV3-1/TRBV3-2|15
CASSQDRGGPYEQYF
>TRBV11-1|14
CASSQQGANDGYTF
>TRBV5-4|14
CASSLGQGGEKLFF
>TRBV4-3|17
CASSQDKGTGLFNEQFF
>TRBV5-4|17
CASSSVRGTGSVTEAFF
>TRBV4-1|15
CASSQITTGAGGYTF
>TRBV5-1|13
CASSFDSPYEQYF
>TRBV3-1/TRBV3-2|13
CASSETGNSPLHF
>TRBV14|14
CASSIRQGVREQYF
>TRBV6-5|13
CASTMTGAYGYTF
>TRBV19|16
CASSRDRRVSGNTIYF
>TRBV11-2|17
CASSLDGGGISTDTQYF